One sample yielded the 20 T cell receptor beta chains listed below, sequenced in a study of identical twins. TCRdb called the 5' RACE reads again in MiXCR, with one record for every CDR3 protein. This sample has 520,000 or so distinct CDR3 sequences, with about 20% found just once. The same specimen was also included in a second study, on T cells expressing NK-cell markers.

Material for sequencing was CD4+ T cells sorted from blood. Receptors were obtained from a woman in her late teens or twenties in good health.

V is TRBV5-4 and J is TRBJ2-3; D not resolved. The V and J ends lost 3 bases and 6 bases respectively, with 8 bases between them. The CDR3 sequence is 12 residues long. Germline V CDR1 and CDR2: SGHNT, YYREEE (reference sequence). CDR3 nucleotides: TGTGCCAGCAGCTCGCTTTCGGATACGCAGTATTTT. Its translation: CASSSLSDTQYF.

This clonotype was detected a few times. The V gene is TRBV20-1, the J gene TRBJ1-5; D unclear. V was clipped by 5 bases and J by 2 bases, with 13 bases between them. The CDR3 is made up of 14 amino acids. Germline CDR1 DFQATT, CDR2 SNEGSKA (reference sequence). CDR3 in DNA: TGCAGTGCTGCCACCACCCAGGGCAATCAGCCCCAGCATTTT. It codes for CSAATTQGNQPQHF.

This clonotype was seen at least ten times. The rearrangement joins TRBV20-1 to TRBJ2-7; 10 nucleotides match TRBD1. Germline V gene sequence: CDR1 DFQATT, CDR2 SNEGSKA (reference sequence). With 7 bases clipped from V and 4 bases from J, the junction kept 7 bases outside the gene matches. This CDR3 has 13 amino acids. The CDR3 loop reads CSVRGQGKYEQYF. The DNA for the CDR3 is TGCAGTGTTCGGGGACAGGGGAAGTACGAGCAGTACTTC.

J is TRBJ1-6 and V is TRBV12-3 or TRBV12-4, with 7 bases lining up with TRBD1. The CDR3 runs to 14 residues. The ends lost 9 bases at V and 3 bases at J; junction bases unmatched: 5. The CDR3 DNA reads as TGTGCCAGTACAGGGGACTTCTATAATTCACCCCTCCACTTT. Translation: CASTGDFYNSPLHF.

The V call is TRBV5-4, the J call TRBJ2-3; no definite D call. V lost 5 bases to trimming and J lost 4 bases, with 14 bases between them. The CDR3 sequence is 14 residues long. CDR1 and CDR2 (germline): SGHNT, YYREEE (reference sequence). For the CDR3, the DNA is TGTGCCAGCAGTCCGTATGCGGCGGCAGATACGCAGTATTTT. This translates into CASSPYAAADTQYF.

This clonotype turned up a few times. CDR3 nucleotides: TGTGCCAGCCGGGACTACCAAGAGACCCAGTACTTC. It yields the protein CASRDYQETQYF. The chain uses TRBV6-5 and TRBJ2-5; tentatively, D is TRBD2 (6 bases). The CDR3 is 12 residues long. Germline-derived CDR1 and CDR2 are MNHEY and SVGAGI. V was shortened by 8 bases and J by 0 bases, with 7 bases between the two germline ends.

The CDR3 spells CSAGGRINQPQHF. DNA for the CDR3: TGCAGTGCTGGGGGACGCATTAATCAGCCCCAGCATTTT. The chain carries TRBV20-1 and TRBJ1-5; maybe TRBD1 (5 bases). The V and J ends lost 5 bases and 4 bases respectively, with 12 bases between them. CDR1 is DFQATT, CDR2 SNEGSKA, per germline (reference sequence). The CDR3 sequence is 13 residues long.

The V gene is TRBV6-1, the J gene TRBJ1-2; 9 bases align to TRBD1. CDR1 MNHNS and CDR2 SASEGT come from the germline V gene. The ends lost 7 bases at V and 6 bases at J; junction bases unmatched: 9. CDR3 length: 14 residues. CDR3 residues: CASTPVGQGNGYTF. The CDR3 coding sequence is TGTGCCAGCACCCCTGTGGGACAGGGAAATGGCTACACCTTC.

V is TRBV6-5 and J is TRBJ2-2; D not certain. The CDR3 contains 14 residues. The ends were cut back, 3 bases at V and 4 bases at J, with 9 bases in the middle. CDR1 and CDR2 from the germline V gene are MNHEY and SVGAGI. The CDR3, as DNA: TGTGCCAGCAGTTATCGAGGTCGCACCGGGGAGCTGTTTTTT. Its translation is CASSYRGRTGELFF.

This clonotype was observed a few times. At one boundary the junction diverges from the germline segment, which might be a read error. The rearrangement joins TRBV7-7 to TRBJ2-2; the match to TRBD1 covers 8 bases. Germline CDR1 is SSHAT and CDR2 is FNYEAQ (reference sequence). There are 15 residues in the CDR3. The CDR3 nucleotides read TGTGCTAGCAGCCGCAGGGGGCCTTGGACCGGGGAGCTGTTTTTT. Encoded protein: CASSRRGPWTGELFF. The full variable domain, completed using reference TRBV7-7 and TRBJ2-2, is GAGVSQSPRYKVTKRGQDVTLRCDPISSHATLYWYQQALGQGPEFLTYFNYEAQPDKSGLPSDRFSAERPEGSISTLTIQRTEQRDSAMYRCASSRRGPWTGELFFGEGSRLTVL.

The chain employs TRBV30 and TRBJ2-7; the match to TRBD1 covers 7 bases. The germline gives CDR1 GTSNPN, CDR2 SVGIG (reference sequence). The trim removed 2 bases at V and 2 bases at J, leaving 12 bases unmatched. The CDR3 loop spans 16 amino acids. The CDR3 DNA reads as TGTGCCTGGAGTCCCCTGGGACAGTTCCCAGCCTACGAGCAGTACTTC. Translation gives CAWSPLGQFPAYEQYF.

V is TRBV20-1 and J is TRBJ2-7; 8 bases match TRBD1. This CDR3 region has 14 residues. J was trimmed by 5 bases and V by 0 bases; bases with no gene match: 6. Germline loops: CDR1 DFQATT, CDR2 SNEGSKA (reference sequence). The chain's CDR3 is CSARDTGQGNEQYF. CDR3 coding DNA: TGCAGTGCTAGAGATACAGGACAGGGAAACGAGCAGTACTTC.

This clonotype was picked up one time. This sequence joins TRBV9 and TRBJ2-5; D uncertain. V lost 0 bases and J lost 4, with 10 bases in between. CDR1 and CDR2 from the germline V gene are SGDLS and YYNGEE. The CDR3 totals 14 residues. CDR3 sequence (DNA): TGTGCCAGCAGCGTAGAGTCTGTATCAGAGACCCAGTACTTC. Its protein product is CASSVESVSETQYF.

This clonotype was seen a handful of times. The chain couples TRBV12-3 or TRBV12-4 to TRBJ1-1, with a possible D match to TRBD1 (6 bases). The ends were cut back, 5 bases at V and 12 bases at J, with 19 bases in the middle. The CDR3 sequence is 13 residues long. This CDR3 is CASSGGRRQLTFF. The CDR3 DNA sequence: TGTGCCAGCAGTGGGGGCAGGAGACAACTTACTTTCTTT.

This clonotype occurred many times. This rearrangement joins TRBV4-2 to TRBJ1-2; D unclear. CDR3 length equals 13 residues. Trimming left V 1 base short and J 4 bases short, with 7 bases between. Germline assignment: CDR1 LGHNA and CDR2 YNFKEQ. In nucleotides, the CDR3 is TGTGCCAGCAGCCAAGGCAGCAGCTATGGCTACACCTTC. It specifies CASSQGSSYGYTF.

This CDR3 is CASSPRQQETQYF. The DNA of the CDR3 is TGTGCCAGCTCACCGAGACAGCAAGAGACCCAGTACTTC. V usage is TRBV18 and J usage is TRBJ2-5, with a tentative D call TRBD1 (5 bases). From germline, CDR1 is KGHSH and CDR2 LQKENI. The CDR3 length is 13 residues. V shed 3 bases and J shed 2 bases, with 7 bases lying between them.

This clonotype was seen at least ten times. The chain links TRBV12-3 or TRBV12-4 to TRBJ2-7, with D possibly being TRBD1 or TRBD2 (7 bases each). V lost 6 bases, J lost 4 bases, and 13 bases lay in between. The CDR3 runs to 13 residues. In nucleotides, the CDR3 is TGTGCCAGCAGAAACAGGGGAGGGTACGAGCAGTACTTC. Protein sequence: CASRNRGGYEQYF.

This clonotype was detected only once. The chain uses TRBV20-1 and TRBJ1-5; unclear D gene. V lost 0 bases, J lost 0 bases, and 6 bases lay in between. The V gene's germline CDR1 is DFQATT and CDR2 SNEGSKA (reference sequence). CDR3 length equals 14 residues. The CDR3 coding sequence is TGCAGTGCTAGAGATGACTATAGCAATCAGCCCCAGCATTTT. Amino acids: CSARDDYSNQPQHF.

The chain carries TRBV12-3 or TRBV12-4 and TRBJ2-6; D assignment may be TRBD1 or TRBD2 (6 bases each). The CDR3 length is 15 residues. The V end was cut by 8 bases, the J end by 0 bases, with 11 bases between. CDR3 nucleotide sequence: TGTGCCAGCCGGGGGCAGAACTCTGGGGCCAACGTCCTGACTTTC. This codes for CASRGQNSGANVLTF.

This clonotype has at least ten counts. The chain is built from TRBV12-3 or TRBV12-4 and TRBJ2-7; 8 positions agree with TRBD2. The CDR3 is made up of 15 amino acids. V shed 2 bases and J 1 base; nucleotides not matched to a gene: 4. The CDR3 sequence: CASSLRASGSYEQYF. CDR3 DNA: TGTGCCAGCAGTTTACGGGCTAGCGGGTCCTACGAGCAGTACTTC.